The present T cell receptor (beta chain) was sequenced within a study of long-term antiretroviral therapy in people with HIV. The CDR3 covers 15 residues. Germline CDR1 SGDLS, CDR2 YYNGEE. Trimming cost V 1 base and J 6 bases; bases outside gene matches: 3. Only one count was recorded for this clone. Survey-level resolution applied to immunoSEQ assay v3.0. The table came from immunoSEQ multiplex PCR; TCRdb's copy has only in-frame clones and leaves some out. The table shows fewer than 35,000 clones, with roughly 80% occurring only once. There were roughly 0.9-11 million cryopreserved PBMC in the samples before DNA extraction.

The TCR sequence derives from a middle-aged man with HIV. V and J are TRBV9 and TRBJ2-1; 11 positions agree with TRBD2. Material: unsorted PBMCs, obtained 2.9 years after starting antiretroviral therapy. CDR3 residues: CASSVTLAGVNEQFF. The CDR3 bases are TGTGCCAGCAGCGTAACACTAGCGGGGGTCAATGAGCAGTTCTTC.